This TCR beta chain originates from a study of T cell changes during pregnancy in multiple sclerosis. CDR3 size: 16 residues. Trimming removed 0 bases from V and 5 bases from J, with 16 bases in between. The germline CDR1 and CDR2 sequences are WSHSY and SAAADI. The table came from immunoSEQ multiplex PCR; TCRdb's copy has only in-frame clones and leaves some out. In the table there are about 70,000 clones, more than 80% of which are singletons. The sequence was collected from a female donor with multiple sclerosis, enrolled in a pregnancy study. Material: peripheral blood, obtained in the third trimester of pregnancy. The gene calls are TRBV10-2 and TRBJ1-1; D might be TRBD1 (6 bases). CDR3 sequence: CASSESKGRGLTEAFF. In DNA form, the CDR3 reads TGCGCCAGCAGTGAGTCGAAAGGCAGGGGTCTGACTGAAGCTTTCTTT.